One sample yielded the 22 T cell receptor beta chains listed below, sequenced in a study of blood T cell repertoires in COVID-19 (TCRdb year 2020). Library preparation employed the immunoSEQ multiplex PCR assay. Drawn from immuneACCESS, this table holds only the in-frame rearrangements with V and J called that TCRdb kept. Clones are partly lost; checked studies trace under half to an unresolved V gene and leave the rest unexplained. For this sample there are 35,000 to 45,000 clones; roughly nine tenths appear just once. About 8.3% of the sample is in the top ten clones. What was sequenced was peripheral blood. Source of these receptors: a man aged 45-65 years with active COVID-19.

The CDR3 DNA is TGTGCCAGCAGCCCAACGGACAGGGGATCCTATGGCTACACCTTC. This encodes CASSPTDRGSYGYTF. This chain connects TRBV5-4 to TRBJ1-2; 9 bases line up with TRBD1. In germline, CDR1 is SGHNT, CDR2 YYREEE (reference sequence). The CDR3 contains 15 residues. V dropped 4 bases and J dropped 4; count of bases not matched to a gene: 8.

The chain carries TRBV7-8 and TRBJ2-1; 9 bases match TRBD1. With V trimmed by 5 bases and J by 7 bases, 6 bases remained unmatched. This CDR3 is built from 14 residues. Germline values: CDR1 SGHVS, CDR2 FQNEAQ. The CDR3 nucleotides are TGTGCCAGCAGCAGCTCCGGGACAGGGAATGAGCAGTTCTTC. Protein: CASSSSGTGNEQFF.

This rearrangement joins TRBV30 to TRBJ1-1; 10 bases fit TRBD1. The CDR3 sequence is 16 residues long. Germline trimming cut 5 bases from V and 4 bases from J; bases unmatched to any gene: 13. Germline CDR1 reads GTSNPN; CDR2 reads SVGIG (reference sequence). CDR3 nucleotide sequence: TGTGCCTGGTCCTTAGACAGGGGGCCGGGCAGCACTGAAGCTTTCTTT. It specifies CAWSLDRGPGSTEAFF.

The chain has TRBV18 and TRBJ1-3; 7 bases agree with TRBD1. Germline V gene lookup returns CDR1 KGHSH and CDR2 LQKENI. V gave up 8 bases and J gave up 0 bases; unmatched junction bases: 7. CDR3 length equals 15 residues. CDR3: CASTNRGISGNTIYF. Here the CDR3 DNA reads TGTGCCAGCACAAACAGGGGTATCTCTGGAAACACCATATATTTT.

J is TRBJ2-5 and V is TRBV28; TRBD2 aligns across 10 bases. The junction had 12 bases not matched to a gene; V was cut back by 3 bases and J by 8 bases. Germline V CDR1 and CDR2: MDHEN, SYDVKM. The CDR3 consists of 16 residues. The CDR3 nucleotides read TGTGCCAGCAGTTTTCCTCGGACTAGCGGTACGCGAACCCAGTACTTC. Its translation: CASSFPRTSGTRTQYF. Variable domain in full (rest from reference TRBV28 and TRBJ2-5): DVKVTQSSRYLVKRTGEKVFLECVQDMDHENMFWYRQDPGLGLRLIYFSYDVKMKEKGDIPEGYSVSREKKERFSLILESASTNQTSMYLCASSFPRTSGTRTQYFGPGTRLLVL.

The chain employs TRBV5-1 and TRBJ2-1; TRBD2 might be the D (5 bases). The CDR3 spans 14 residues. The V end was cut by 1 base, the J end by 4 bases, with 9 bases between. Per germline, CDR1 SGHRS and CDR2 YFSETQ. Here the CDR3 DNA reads TGCGCCAGCAGCTTGAACGGGGATTACAATGAGCAGTTCTTC. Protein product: CASSLNGDYNEQFF.

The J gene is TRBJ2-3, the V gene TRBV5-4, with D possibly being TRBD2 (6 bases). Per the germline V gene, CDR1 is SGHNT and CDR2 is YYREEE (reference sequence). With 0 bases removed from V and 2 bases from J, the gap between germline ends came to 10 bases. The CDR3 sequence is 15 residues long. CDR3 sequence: CASSLGGTTTDTQYF. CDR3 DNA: TGTGCCAGCAGCTTGGGCGGGACCACCACAGATACGCAGTATTTT.

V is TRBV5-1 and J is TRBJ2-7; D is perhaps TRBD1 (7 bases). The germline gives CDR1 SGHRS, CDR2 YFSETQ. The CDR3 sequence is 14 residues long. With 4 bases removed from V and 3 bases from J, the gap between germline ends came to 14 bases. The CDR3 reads CASSQEGAHYEQYF. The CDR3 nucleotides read TGCGCCAGCAGCCAGGAGGGGGCCCACTACGAGCAGTACTTC.

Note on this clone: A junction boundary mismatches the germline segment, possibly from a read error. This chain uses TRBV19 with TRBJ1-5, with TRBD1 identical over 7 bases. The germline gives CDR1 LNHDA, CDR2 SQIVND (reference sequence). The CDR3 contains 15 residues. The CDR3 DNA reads TGTGCCAGTAGTTCGAACAGGGGTAGCTATCAGCCCCAGCATTTT. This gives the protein CASSSNRGSYQPQHF.

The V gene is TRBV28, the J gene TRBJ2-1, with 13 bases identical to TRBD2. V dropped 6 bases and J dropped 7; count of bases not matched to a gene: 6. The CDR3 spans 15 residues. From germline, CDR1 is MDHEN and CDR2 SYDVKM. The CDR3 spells CASRGLAGALNEQFF. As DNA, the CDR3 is TGTGCCAGCAGAGGACTAGCGGGAGCATTAAATGAGCAGTTCTTC.

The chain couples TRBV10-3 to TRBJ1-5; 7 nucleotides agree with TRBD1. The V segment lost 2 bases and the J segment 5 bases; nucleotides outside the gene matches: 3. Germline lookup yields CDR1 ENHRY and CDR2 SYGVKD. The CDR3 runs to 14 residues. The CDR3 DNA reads TGTGCCATCAGTGAGGAGGGGGCAGATCAGCCCCAGCATTTT. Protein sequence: CAISEEGADQPQHF.

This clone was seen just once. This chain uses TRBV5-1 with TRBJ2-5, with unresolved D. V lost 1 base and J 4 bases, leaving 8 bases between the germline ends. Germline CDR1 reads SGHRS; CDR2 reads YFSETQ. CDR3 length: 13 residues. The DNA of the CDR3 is TGCGCCAGCAGCTTGAGAAACGGAGAGACCCAGTACTTC. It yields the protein CASSLRNGETQYF. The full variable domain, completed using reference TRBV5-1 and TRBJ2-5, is KAGVTQTPRYLIKTRGQQVTLSCSPISGHRSVSWYQQTPGQGLQFLFEYFSETQRNKGNFPGRFSGRQFSNSRSEMNVSTLELGDSALYLCASSLRNGETQYFGPGTRLLVL.

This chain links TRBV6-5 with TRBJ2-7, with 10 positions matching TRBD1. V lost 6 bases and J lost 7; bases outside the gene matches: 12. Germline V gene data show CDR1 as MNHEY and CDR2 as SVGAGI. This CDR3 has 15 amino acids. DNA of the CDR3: TGTGCCAGCAGGCGTCAACCGGGACAGGGGACAGAGCAGTACTTC. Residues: CASRRQPGQGTEQYF.

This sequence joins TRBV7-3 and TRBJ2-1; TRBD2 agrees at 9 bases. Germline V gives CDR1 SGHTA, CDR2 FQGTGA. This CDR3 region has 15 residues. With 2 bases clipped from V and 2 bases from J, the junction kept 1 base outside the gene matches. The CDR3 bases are TGTGCCAGCAGCTTACGACTAGCGGCCTACAATGAGCAGTTCTTC. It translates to CASSLRLAAYNEQFF. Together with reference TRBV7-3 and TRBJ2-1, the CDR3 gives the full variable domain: GAGVSQTPSNKVTEKGKYVELRCDPISGHTALYWYRQSLGQGPEFLIYFQGTGAADDSGLPNDRFFAVRPEGSVSTLKIQRTERGDSAVYLCASSLRLAAYNEQFFGPGTRLTVL.

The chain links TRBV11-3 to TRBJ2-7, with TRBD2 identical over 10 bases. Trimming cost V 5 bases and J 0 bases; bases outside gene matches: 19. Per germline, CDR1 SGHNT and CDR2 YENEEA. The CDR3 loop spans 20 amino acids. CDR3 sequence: CASSQKVSSGSPKNSYEQYF. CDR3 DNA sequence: TGTGCCAGCAGCCAAAAAGTCTCTAGCGGGAGTCCTAAGAACTCCTACGAGCAGTACTTC.

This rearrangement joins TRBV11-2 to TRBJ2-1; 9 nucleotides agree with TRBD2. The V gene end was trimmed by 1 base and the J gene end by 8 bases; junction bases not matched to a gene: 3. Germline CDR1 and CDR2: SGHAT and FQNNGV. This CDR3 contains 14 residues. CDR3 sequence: CASSLVAGVDEQFF. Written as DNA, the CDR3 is TGTGCCAGCAGCTTAGTAGCGGGAGTGGATGAGCAGTTCTTC.

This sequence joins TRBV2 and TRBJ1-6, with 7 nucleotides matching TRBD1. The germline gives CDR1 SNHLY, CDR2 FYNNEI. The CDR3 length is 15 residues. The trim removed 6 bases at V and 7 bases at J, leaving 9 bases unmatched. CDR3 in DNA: TGTGCCAGCAGCACCAAGGGACAGTTGAATTCACCCCTCCACTTT. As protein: CASSTKGQLNSPLHF.

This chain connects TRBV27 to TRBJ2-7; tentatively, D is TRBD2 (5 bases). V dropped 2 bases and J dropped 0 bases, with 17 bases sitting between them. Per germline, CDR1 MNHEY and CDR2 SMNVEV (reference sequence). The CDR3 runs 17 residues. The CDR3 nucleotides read TGTGCCAGCAGTTTAGGAAACGTTCGGGGAGACTCCTACGAGCAGTACTTC. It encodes CASSLGNVRGDSYEQYF.

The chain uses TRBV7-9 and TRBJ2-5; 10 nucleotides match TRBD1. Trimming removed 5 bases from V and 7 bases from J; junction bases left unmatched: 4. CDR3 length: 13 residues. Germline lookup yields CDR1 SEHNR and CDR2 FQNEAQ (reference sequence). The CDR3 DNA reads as TGTGCCAGCAGCACGGGACAGGGGCGGACCCAGTACTTC. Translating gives CASSTGQGRTQYF.

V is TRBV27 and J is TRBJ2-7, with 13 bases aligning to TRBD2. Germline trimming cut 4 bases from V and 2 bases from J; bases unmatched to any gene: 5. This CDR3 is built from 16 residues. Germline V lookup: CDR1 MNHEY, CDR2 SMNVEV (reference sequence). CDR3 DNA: TGTGCCAGCAGTTCCCCGGGACTAGCGGGACCCTACGAGCAGTACTTC. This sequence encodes CASSSPGLAGPYEQYF.

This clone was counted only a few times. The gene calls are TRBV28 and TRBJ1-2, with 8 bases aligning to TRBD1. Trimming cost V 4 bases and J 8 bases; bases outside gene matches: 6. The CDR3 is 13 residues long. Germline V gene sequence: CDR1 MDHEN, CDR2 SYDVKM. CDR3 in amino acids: CASSSQGVRGYTF. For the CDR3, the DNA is TGTGCCAGCAGTTCACAGGGGGTTCGGGGCTACACCTTC.

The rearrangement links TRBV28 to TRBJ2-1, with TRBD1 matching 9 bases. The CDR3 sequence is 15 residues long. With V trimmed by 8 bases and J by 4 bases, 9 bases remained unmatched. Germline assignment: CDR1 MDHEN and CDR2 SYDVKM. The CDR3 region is CASGIRTGAYNEQFF. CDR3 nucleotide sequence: TGTGCCAGCGGCATACGGACAGGGGCGTACAATGAGCAGTTCTTC.